Detailed here is one T cell receptor (beta chain). Germline CDR1 LNHDA, CDR2 SQIVND (reference sequence). The CDR3 covers 13 residues. V shed 10 bases, J shed 6 bases, and the junction held 5 bases outside the gene matches. In the original analysis: Reference gene primer amplification yielded estimated nucleated cell counts. This table comes from immunoSEQ multiplex PCR, and its TCRdb copy is limited to in-frame clones, with some not included. V, J and clone size derive from that table, while D and trimming were established from the DNA sequence. The sample carries more than 110,000 clones, 84% recorded once. The data are from a study of blood T cell repertoires in COVID-19. Background on the study: From the United States, Italy and Spain came samples of acute and convalescent COVID-19. T cells, B-cell-depleted T cells, or PBMCs supplied cDNA or gDNA.

Sequencing input: peripheral blood. The rearrangement links TRBV19 to TRBJ2-1; 11 bases are shared with TRBD1. This clonotype was sampled from a human donor in a cohort sampled during active COVID-19. CDR3 nucleotide sequence: TGTGCCACGAGGGACAGGGGGGCCAATGAGCAGTTCTTC. This sequence encodes CATRDRGANEQFF.